One sample yielded the 2 T cell receptor beta chains listed below, sequenced in a study of T cells after yellow fever vaccination. MiXCR was run by TCRdb on the 5' RACE reads, yielding one entry per CDR3 protein. The sample lists 100,000 to 150,000 distinct CDR3 sequences; 7.2% were seen once. Sequencing was performed on CD4+ T cells sorted from PBMCs, taken around 45 days after the first yellow fever vaccination. The receptors stem from a man between 18 and 35 years old who received the YFV17D yellow fever vaccine.

This clonotype was seen repeatedly, ten times or more. The J gene is TRBJ1-1, the V gene TRBV28, with TRBD1 as a possible D gene (5 bases). Germline V gives CDR1 MDHEN, CDR2 SYDVKM. Trimming cost V 4 bases and J 3 bases, with 12 bases left between them. The CDR3 length is 14 residues. The CDR3 here is CASSWDVRDTEAFF. Here the CDR3 DNA reads TGTGCCAGCAGTTGGGACGTACGGGACACTGAAGCTTTCTTT.

This clonotype has at least ten counts. V usage is TRBV18 and J usage is TRBJ2-3; a weak D match, TRBD2 (5 bases). From germline, CDR1 is KGHSH and CDR2 LQKENI. This CDR3 region has 14 residues. V was clipped by 2 bases and J by 1 base, with 7 bases between them. The CDR3 coding sequence is TGTGCCAGCTCACCAGTTAGCGGCACAGATACGCAGTATTTT. Encoded protein: CASSPVSGTDTQYF. Together with reference TRBV18 and TRBJ2-3, the CDR3 gives the full variable domain: NAGVMQNPRHLVRRRGQEARLRCSPMKGHSHVYWYRQLPEEGLKFMVYLQKENIIDESGMPKERFSAEFPKEGPSILRIQQVVRGDSAAYFCASSPVSGTDTQYFGPGTRLTVL.